The 5 T cell receptor beta chains below all came from one sample that was sequenced in a study of shared clonotypes between healthy human individuals. The table came from immunoSEQ multiplex PCR; TCRdb's copy has only in-frame clones and leaves some out. The table has about 980,000 clones, around three quarters seen once. Sequenced: memory CD4+ T cells sorted from blood. Subset specified: CD45RA-negative fraction. The receptors were gathered from a man aged 18 to 29 in good health.

This clone was found a few times. This sequence joins TRBV5-6 and TRBJ1-1; a weak D match, TRBD1 (5 bases). Germline CDR1 SGHDT, CDR2 YYEEEE. Deletions cut 1 base from V and 0 bases from J, with 7 bases between. The CDR3 length is 14 residues. CDR3 amino acids: CASSLRGMNTEAFF. The CDR3 DNA sequence: TGTGCCAGCAGCTTGCGGGGGATGAACACTGAAGCTTTCTTT. Full variable domain (missing parts from reference TRBV5-6 and TRBJ1-1): DAGVTQSPTHLIKTRGQQVTLRCSPKSGHDTVSWYQQALGQGPQFIFQYYEEEERQRGNFPDRFSGHQFPNYSSELNVNALLLGDSALYLCASSLRGMNTEAFFGQGTRLTVV.

The J gene is TRBJ2-5, the V gene TRBV5-1; 7 bases fit TRBD2. This CDR3 contains 15 residues. V lost 0 bases, J lost 3 bases, and 5 bases stayed unmatched. Germline values: CDR1 SGHRS, CDR2 YFSETQ. In nucleotides, the CDR3 is TGCGCCAGCAGCTTGGTTGCGGGAGAGGAAGAGACCCAGTACTTC. Its protein is CASSLVAGEEETQYF.

This chain joins TRBV5-4 and TRBJ2-3; no clear D. Germline CDR1 and CDR2: SGHNT and YYREEE (reference sequence). CDR3 size: 15 residues. Trimming pared 1 base from V and 3 bases from J, leaving 12 bases between. This CDR3 is CASSLKGTGTDTQYF. CDR3 DNA: TGTGCCAGCAGCTTGAAGGGTACCGGGACAGATACGCAGTATTTT. Combining the CDR3 with reference TRBV5-4 and TRBJ2-3 gives the whole variable domain ETGVTQSPTHLIKTRGQQVTLRCSSQSGHNTVSWYQQALGQGPQFIFQYYREEENGRGNFPPRFSGLQFPNYSSELNVNALELDDSALYLCASSLKGTGTDTQYFGPGTRLTVL.

This chain connects TRBV6-5 to TRBJ1-1; D ambiguous. The germline V gene encodes CDR1 MNHEY and CDR2 SVGAGI. The V end was cut by 5 bases, the J end by 4 bases, with 14 bases between. The CDR3 is made up of 14 amino acids. The CDR3 DNA sequence: TGTGCCAGCAGTACCGGACCTGCGACCACTGAAGCTTTCTTT. Translated, it gives CASSTGPATTEAFF.

V is TRBV21-1 and J is TRBJ2-7. TRBV21-1 is given as a pseudogene. CDR3 length: 13 residues. CDR3 amino acids: CASSKVRPAEQYF. The CDR3 bases are TGTGCCAGCAGCAAAGTAAGACCTGCCGAGCAGTACTTC.